The 17 T cell receptor beta chains below all came from one sample that was sequenced in a study of T cell responses to AZD1222 COVID-19 vaccine. The protocol was immunoSEQ multiplex PCR, while the TCRdb copy is restricted to in-frame clones and leaves out a portion. The profile shows about 110,000 clones, 85% to 90% of them singletons. Material: peripheral blood, obtained on day 0 of AZD1222 vaccination. The receptors here all came from an adult in good health.

This sequence joins TRBV5-5 and TRBJ2-7; D perhaps matches TRBD2 (6 bases). The germline CDR1 and CDR2 sequences are SGHKS and YYEKEE (reference sequence). V gave up 3 bases and J gave up 1 base, with 8 bases separating them. This CDR3 is built from 13 residues. CDR3 nucleotide sequence: TGTGCCAGCAGCTCGGAGGGATCCTACGAGCAGTACTTC. Its protein product is CASSSEGSYEQYF. The full variable domain, in which reference TRBV5-5 and TRBJ2-7 provide the parts outside the CDR3, is DAGVTQSPTHLIKTRGQQVTLRCSPISGHKSVSWYQQVLGQGPQFIFQYYEKEERGRGNFPDRFSARQFPNYSSELNVNALLLGDSALYLCASSSEGSYEQYFGPGTRLTVT.

This sequence joins TRBV6-2 or TRBV6-3 and TRBJ2-5; D might be TRBD1 (6 bases). Germline loops: CDR1 MNHEY, CDR2 SVGEGT. V dropped 1 base and J dropped 2 bases, with 8 bases sitting between them. The CDR3 is made up of 14 amino acids. The DNA for the CDR3 is TGTGCCAGCAGTTACTTGACAGGACAAGAGACCCAGTACTTC. This translates into CASSYLTGQETQYF.

This clone was seen a handful of times. This CDR3 reads CASSLARGTREYTIYF. The CDR3 DNA is TGTGCCAGCAGCTTAGCGCGGGGGACCCGCGAGTACACCATATATTTT. The J gene is TRBJ1-3, the V gene TRBV7-9, with TRBD1 as a possible D gene (5 bases). This CDR3 is 16 amino acids long. In germline, CDR1 is SEHNR, CDR2 FQNEAQ (reference sequence). V was pared by 0 bases and J by 8 bases, with 17 bases between.

The chain links TRBV10-3 to TRBJ1-2; 8 bases agree with TRBD1. The V segment lost 11 bases and the J segment 1 base; nucleotides outside the gene matches: 12. This CDR3 is 15 amino acids long. CDR1 is ENHRY, CDR2 SYGVKD, per germline. CDR3 coding DNA: TGTGCCGTGGGGGGGACAGGCGATAATAACTATGGCTACACCTTC. It is translated as CAVGGTGDNNYGYTF.

This clone was detected only a few times. The chain couples TRBV7-2 to TRBJ1-1; D call uncertain. V shed 2 bases and J shed 5 bases, with 15 bases lying between them. The CDR3 runs 15 residues. Germline V gene sequence: CDR1 SGHTA, CDR2 FQGNSA. CDR3 sequence: CASSLSARRRTEAFF. The CDR3, as DNA: TGTGCCAGCAGCTTATCAGCGCGGCGGCGGACTGAAGCTTTCTTT.

The chain joins TRBV14 to TRBJ2-7, with TRBD2 matching over 14 bases. The V segment lost 6 bases and the J segment 5 bases; nucleotides outside the gene matches: 6. Germline lookup yields CDR1 SGHDN and CDR2 FVKESK. The CDR3 loop spans 15 amino acids. The chain's CDR3 is CASRPGLAGVHEQYF. The CDR3 DNA reads TGTGCCAGCAGGCCGGGACTAGCGGGAGTCCACGAGCAGTACTTC.

The chain is built from TRBV7-9 and TRBJ1-1; TRBD1 matches at 12 bases. Germline values: CDR1 SEHNR, CDR2 FQNEAQ (reference sequence). This CDR3 region has 15 residues. Trimming took 5 bases from V and 4 from J; bases not matched to a gene: 5. The CDR3 DNA follows: TGTGCCAGCAGCAAGGGACAGGGGGCGTCCACTGAAGCTTTCTTT. It yields the protein CASSKGQGASTEAFF.

V and J are TRBV19 and TRBJ1-2; 9 bases are shared with TRBD1. Germline-derived CDR1 and CDR2 are LNHDA and SQIVND (reference sequence). With 7 bases clipped from V and 6 bases from J, the junction kept 6 bases outside the gene matches. The CDR3 totals 13 residues. CDR3 DNA: TGTGCCAGTACCGGACAGGGGAGGAATGGCTACACCTTC. Amino acid sequence: CASTGQGRNGYTF.

The chain joins TRBV15 to TRBJ1-1; D is perhaps TRBD1 (5 bases). Looked up from germline, CDR1 is LNHNV and CDR2 is YYDKDF (reference sequence). This CDR3 comprises 15 residues. Trimming took off 5 bases at V and 6 bases at J, with 19 bases between the two ends. For the CDR3, the DNA is TGTGCCACCAGCTGGGGAACAGGCCGGGGGGCTGAAGCTTTCTTT. Translating it yields CATSWGTGRGAEAFF.

The rearrangement joins TRBV3-1 (or the pseudogene TRBV3-2) to TRBJ2-7; D call uncertain. The CDR3 totals 13 residues. Germline CDR1 and CDR2: LGHDT and YNNKEL (reference sequence). V dropped 1 base and J dropped 6 bases, with 10 bases sitting between them. The CDR3, as DNA: TGTGCCAGCAGCCAAGCGAACGTGGGCGAGCAGTACTTC. This codes for CASSQANVGEQYF.

Points on this clone: Other DNA sequences of this sample code for an identical CDR3. The chain uses TRBV19 and TRBJ1-2; tentatively, D is TRBD1 (6 bases). V was pared by 7 bases and J by 6 bases, with 12 bases between. Looked up from germline, CDR1 is LNHDA and CDR2 is SQIVND (reference sequence). There are 12 residues in the CDR3. CDR3 in amino acids: CASKGQGHGYTF. The CDR3 region has the DNA TGTGCCAGTAAAGGGCAGGGGCATGGCTACACCTTC.

V gene TRBV7-9 combines with J gene TRBJ1-3, with D uncertain. Trimming took 1 base from V and 0 from J, leaving 10 bases between them. CDR3 length: 16 residues. The germline V gene has CDR1 SEHNR and CDR2 FQNEAQ (reference sequence). CDR3 coding DNA: TGTGCCAGCAGCTTAGGGGGTGGGATCTCTGGAAACACCATATATTTT. Translated, it gives CASSLGGGISGNTIYF.

This sequence joins TRBV4-1 and TRBJ2-1; a possible D gene is TRBD2 (6 bases). Trimming removed 3 bases from V and 2 bases from J, with 11 bases in between. This CDR3 is built from 15 residues. Germline V gene data show CDR1 as MGHRA and CDR2 as YSYEKL. Here the CDR3 DNA reads TGCGCCAGCAGCCACATGCGGGGTACCTACAATGAGCAGTTCTTC. It encodes CASSHMRGTYNEQFF.

CDR3 sequence: CASSIGQYNEQFF. Here the CDR3 DNA reads TGTGCCAGTAGTATCGGTCAGTACAATGAGCAGTTCTTC. V is TRBV19 and J is TRBJ2-1; no firm D call. V was trimmed by 3 bases and J by 4 bases, leaving 7 bases between them. This CDR3 is 13 amino acids long. Germline-derived CDR1 and CDR2 are LNHDA and SQIVND (reference sequence).

This clone appeared a single time. The rearrangement links TRBV5-1 to TRBJ2-5; D is undetermined. Trimming removed 0 bases from V and 1 base from J, with 1 base in between. Germline V gives CDR1 SGHRS, CDR2 YFSETQ. The CDR3 contains 12 residues. The CDR3 loop is CASSLAQETQYF. For the CDR3, the DNA is TGCGCCAGCAGCTTGGCCCAAGAGACCCAGTACTTC.

The V gene is TRBV27, the J gene TRBJ1-5; 8 nucleotides align to TRBD1. This CDR3 has 16 residues. V shed 3 bases, J shed 0 bases, and the junction held 4 bases outside the gene matches. The germline CDR1 and CDR2 sequences are MNHEY and SMNVEV (reference sequence). The CDR3 reads CASSFGGTGSNQPQHF. In DNA form, the CDR3 reads TGTGCCAGCAGTTTTGGCGGGACAGGTAGCAATCAGCCCCAGCATTTT.

This chain links TRBV7-3 with TRBJ2-6; D remains ambiguous. Germline V lookup: CDR1 SGHTA, CDR2 FQGTGA. The CDR3 runs to 14 residues. V lost 1 base, J lost 4 bases, and 5 bases lay in between. The CDR3 here is CASSLNTGANVLTF. In DNA form, the CDR3 reads TGTGCCAGCAGCTTAAACACGGGGGCCAACGTCCTGACTTTC. Complete variable domain (other parts from reference TRBV7-3 and TRBJ2-6): GAGVSQTPSNKVTEKGKYVELRCDPISGHTALYWYRQSLGQGPEFLIYFQGTGAADDSGLPNDRFFAVRPEGSVSTLKIQRTERGDSAVYLCASSLNTGANVLTFGAGSRLTVL.